This T cell receptor beta chain was profiled in a study of T-cell reconstitution after alpha-beta-depleted transplantation in children. Library preparation (for TCRbeta) was performed with unique molecular identifiers. TCRdb fed the PCR reads into MiXCR, producing one record per CDR3 protein. The sample holds hundreds of thousands of distinct CDR3 sequences, 15% to 20% seen once. The V gene end was trimmed by 4 bases and the J gene end by 8 bases; junction bases not matched to a gene: 10. CDR1 is SGHKS and CDR2 is YYEKEE in the germline V gene (reference sequence). The CDR3 length is 15 residues. Regarding the study as a whole: T-cell counts and diversity at one year post-transplant came mainly from newly produced T cells.

This clonotype was observed a few times. What it recognizes is unknown. V gene TRBV5-5 combines with J gene TRBJ2-1, with TRBD1 matching over 9 bases. The receptor comes from a boy under two years old who had a stem cell transplant for Wiskott-Aldrich syndrome, so the T cells may come from the graft donor. The specimen was PBMCs, mostly from graft donor cells, collected 360 days after TCRalphabeta/CD19-depleted stem cell transplant. The CDR3 nucleotides read TGTGCCAGCAGCCGGACAGGGGTCTCCTCCCATGAGCAGTTCTTC. Its protein product is CASSRTGVSSHEQFF.